The rows below give T cell receptor beta chains drawn from one sample of a study of shared clonotypes between healthy human individuals. Method: immunoSEQ multiplex PCR; TCRdb's copy keeps in-frame clones and lacks some. The data hold roughly 2.1 million clones, with about 93% observed a single time. Source material: naive CD8+ T cells from PBMCs. The receptors come from a man aged 18 to 29 in good health. Some clones in this sample may be carry-over from other donors' samples. CDR3s include the opening cysteine and the closing phenylalanine or tryptophan. Fields, in order: V gene, J gene, clone size, D gene, CDR3 protein, CDR3 DNA. A D gene is named only where the DNA matches it firmly. Clone size is stated in some rows and not others, as once, few, many or a class when expanded.

TRBV6-5	TRBJ2-5	-	TRBD2	CASSYTSGGRETQYF	TGTGCCAGCAGTTACACAAGCGGGGGCCGAGAGACCCAGTACTTC
TRBV9	TRBJ2-4	-	-	CASSSQGTGGLGDAKNIQYF	TGTGCCAGCAGCTCCCAGGGGACAGGTGGACTAGGAGATGCCAAAAACATTCAGTACTTC
TRBV21-1	TRBJ2-5	-	-	CAVAPGTGGGPVGKTQYF	-
TRBV28	TRBJ1-5	-	TRBD1	CASSPGGRRYYNQPQHF	TGTGCCAGCAGCCCAGGGGGGAGGCGGTACTACAATCAGCCCCAGCATTTT
TRBV30	TRBJ1-2	-	-	CAWSIPGTSYGYTF	TGTGCCTGGTCTATCCCCGGGACATCCTATGGCTACACCTTC
TRBV5-1	TRBJ2-1	-	TRBD1	CASSLWAGGYNEQFF	TGCGCCAGCAGCTTGTGGGCAGGGGGCTACAATGAGCAGTTCTTC
TRBV19	TRBJ2-2	-	-	CASSRNPLGTGELFF	TGTGCCAGTAGTCGCAACCCCCTGGGGACCGGGGAGCTGTTTTTT
TRBV7-3	TRBJ2-2	-	-	CASSQGGGELFF	TGTGCCAGCAGCCAGGGTGGCGGGGAGCTGTTTTTT
TRBV6-5	TRBJ2-2	-	-	CASSYLHTGELFF	TGTGCCAGCAGTTACTTACACACCGGGGAGCTGTTTTTT
TRBV18	TRBJ2-7	-	TRBD1	CASSSTGDSYEQYF	TGTGCCAGCTCTTCGACAGGGGATTCCTACGAGCAGTACTTC
TRBV21-1	TRBJ2-1	-	-	CASSKLYRDKGNEQFF	TGTGCCAGCAGCAAATTGTACAGGGACAAAGGCAATGAGCAGTTCTTC
TRBV6-1	TRBJ2-1	-	TRBD2	CASRTSGTYNEQFF	TGTGCCAGCAGGACTAGCGGCACTTACAATGAGCAGTTCTTC
TRBV7-9	TRBJ2-5	-	TRBD2	CASRPILAEKGGETQYF	TGTGCCAGCAGACCAATCCTAGCGGAGAAGGGAGGTGAGACCCAGTACTTC
TRBV7-9	TRBJ1-2	-	-	CASSSEGRNYGYTF	TGTGCCAGCAGCTCCGAGGGGCGGAACTATGGCTACACCTTC
TRBV6-5	TRBJ2-2	-	TRBD1	CASSWDRVGTGELFF	TGTGCCAGCAGCTGGGACAGGGTGGGCACCGGGGAGCTGTTTTTT
TRBV7-9	TRBJ1-5	once	-	CASSLGGAGNQPQHF	TGTGCCAGCAGCTTAGGGGGGGCCGGCAATCAGCCCCAGCATTTT
TRBV28	TRBJ1-5	-	-	CASSFGQSFSNQPQHF	TGTGCCAGCAGTTTTGGACAGTCGTTTAGCAATCAGCCCCAGCATTTT
TRBV4-3	TRBJ1-1	-	-	CASSQDGGTRTEAFF	TGCGCCAGCAGCCAAGACGGGGGGACACGCACTGAAGCTTTCTTT
TRBV27	TRBJ1-5	-	TRBD1	CASSLDRAGNQPQHF	TGTGCCAGCAGCTTGGACAGGGCTGGCAATCAGCCCCAGCATTTT
TRBV25-1	TRBJ2-3	-	-	CASGAPASTDTQYF	TGTGCCAGCGGAGCACCCGCAAGCACAGATACGCAGTATTTT
TRBV2	TRBJ2-1	-	TRBD2	CASSGRPLAGEGNEQFF	TGTGCCAGCAGTGGACGACCTCTAGCGGGAGAAGGCAATGAGCAGTTCTTC
TRBV5-1	TRBJ2-7	-	TRBD1	CASSWRTGNYEQYF	TGCGCCAGCAGCTGGCGGACAGGTAACTACGAGCAGTACTTC
TRBV2	TRBJ1-2	few	-	CASIRFLSTFEGYGYTF	TGTGCCAGCATCCGTTTTTTGAGTACCTTCGAAGGCTATGGCTACACCTTC
TRBV7-2	TRBJ2-7	-	TRBD2	CASRSFTGPGGYEQYF	TGTGCCAGCAGAAGTTTCACAGGTCCGGGGGGATACGAGCAGTACTTC
TRBV7-9	TRBJ2-2	once	-	CASREGAAGTGELFF	TGTGCCAGCAGGGAGGGTGCGGCGGGCACCGGGGAGCTGTTTTTT
TRBV27	TRBJ2-7	-	-	CASSLAFSYEQYF	TGTGCCAGCAGTTTAGCATTTTCCTACGAGCAGTACTTC
TRBV5-8	TRBJ2-1	-	TRBD2	CASSFGLRGAYNEQFF	TGTGCCAGCAGCTTCGGACTTCGGGGGGCCTACAATGAGCAGTTCTTC
TRBV19	TRBJ2-1	-	-	CASNGGPVRFF	TGTGCCAGTAACGGAGGCCCCGTACGGTTCTTC
TRBV7-2	TRBJ1-3	-	-	CASSFFSGNTIYF	TGTGCCAGCAGCTTTTTCTCTGGAAACACCATATATTTT
TRBV11-2	TRBJ2-7	once	-	CASSFWSTSSYEQYF	TGTGCCAGCAGCTTTTGGTCCACGAGCTCCTACGAGCAGTACTTC
TRBV27	TRBJ2-5	-	-	CASSERSRIGGETQYF	TGTGCCAGCAGTGAGCGGTCTCGTATAGGAGGAGAGACCCAGTACTTC
TRBV7-9	TRBJ2-2	-	TRBD1	CASSPRYLTGGGSGELFF	TGTGCCAGCAGCCCGCGCTACCTGACAGGGGGCGGTTCCGGGGAGCTGTTTTTT
TRBV7-9	TRBJ1-2	-	-	CASSLGSRGGYTF	TGTGCCAGCAGCTTAGGAAGTCGAGGTGGCTACACCTTC
TRBV5-4	TRBJ2-1	-	TRBD2	CAVAGGTSGYNEQFF	TGTGCCGTGGCGGGGGGGACTAGCGGATACAATGAGCAGTTCTTC
TRBV27	TRBJ1-1	few	-	CASSLRGTYTEAFF	TGTGCCAGCAGTTTAAGGGGTACGTACACTGAAGCTTTCTTT
TRBV28	TRBJ2-2	-	TRBD1	CASSPVQGAGTGELFF	TGTGCCAGCAGCCCCGTCCAGGGGGCGGGCACCGGGGAGCTGTTTTTT
TRBV11-2	TRBJ1-3	-	-	CASSLDRRIIIGNTIYF	TGTGCCAGCAGCTTAGACCGCAGGATAATAATTGGAAACACCATATATTTT
TRBV5-1	TRBJ2-3	-	-	CASSLEVRTDTQYF	TGCGCCAGCAGCTTGGAAGTCCGCACAGATACGCAGTATTTT
TRBV6-1	TRBJ2-7	-	-	CASSEGIRALNYEQYF	TGTGCCAGCAGTGAAGGCATCAGGGCCCTCAACTACGAGCAGTACTTC
TRBV27	TRBJ2-7	-	TRBD2	CASRGAGYTYEQYF	TGTGCCAGCAGGGGAGCGGGATATACCTACGAGCAGTACTTC
TRBV6-5	TRBJ1-2	-	-	CASSSSGSYSNYGYTF	-
TRBV29-1	TRBJ2-2	-	-	CSVVRDTGELFF	TGCAGCGTAGTCAGGGACACCGGGGAGCTGTTTTTT
TRBV28	TRBJ2-1	once	-	CASSFPQPMDDHEQFF	TGTGCCAGCAGTTTTCCCCAACCTATGGACGATCATGAGCAGTTCTTC
TRBV5-4	TRBJ1-6	once	-	CASSSALGVNSPLHF	TGTGCCAGCAGCTCCGCGCTGGGGGTGAATTCACCCCTCCACTTT
TRBV4-2	TRBJ2-7	-	-	CASSQGLVSEQYF	TGTGCCAGCAGCCAAGGTTTGGTAAGCGAGCAGTACTTC
TRBV7-8	TRBJ2-3	-	TRBD2	CASSLGRAGGTDTQYF	TGTGCCAGCAGCTTAGGGAGGGCGGGGGGCACAGATACGCAGTATTTT